This TCR beta chain derives from a study of T-cell memory formation after mild COVID-19. The CDR3 covers 15 residues. The V end lost 5 bases, the J end lost 0 bases, and 11 bases lay between the germline ends. Germline CDR1 is SSHAT and CDR2 is FNYEAQ (reference sequence). Using its own MiXCR run on the 5' RACE reads, TCRdb lists one record per CDR3 protein. The sample lists 190,000 or so distinct CDR3 sequences, around a fifth occurring once. The sample holds a few counts of this clonotype. Source material: PBMCs or a T cell subset sorted from them (not recorded which). The V call is TRBV7-7, the J call TRBJ1-3; perhaps TRBD1 as D (5 bases). The sequence was collected from an adult woman who had mild COVID-19 (a few samples of this study predate the infection). Cell type and time point are not known. CDR3 coding DNA: TGTGCCAGCAGCCCAGACAGCAACTCTGGAAACACCATATATTTT. Translated, it gives CASSPDSNSGNTIYF.